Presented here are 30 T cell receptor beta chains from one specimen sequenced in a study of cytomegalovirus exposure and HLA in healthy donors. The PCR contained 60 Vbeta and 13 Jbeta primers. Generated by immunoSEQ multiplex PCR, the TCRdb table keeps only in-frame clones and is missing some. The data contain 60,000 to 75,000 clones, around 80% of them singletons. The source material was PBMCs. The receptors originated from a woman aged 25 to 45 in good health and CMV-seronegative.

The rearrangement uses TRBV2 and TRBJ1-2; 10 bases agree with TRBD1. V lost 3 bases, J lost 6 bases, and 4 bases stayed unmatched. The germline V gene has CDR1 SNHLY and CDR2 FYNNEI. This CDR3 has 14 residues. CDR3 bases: TGTGCCAGCAGTGAGAGACAGGGGGCGCATGGCTACACCTTC. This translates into CASSERQGAHGYTF.

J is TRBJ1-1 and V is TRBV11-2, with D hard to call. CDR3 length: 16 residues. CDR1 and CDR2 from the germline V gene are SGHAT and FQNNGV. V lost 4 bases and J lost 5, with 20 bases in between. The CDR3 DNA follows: TGTGCCAGCAGCTCAACCCCAGCACTAGGGAAGACTGAAGCTTTCTTT. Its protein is CASSSTPALGKTEAFF. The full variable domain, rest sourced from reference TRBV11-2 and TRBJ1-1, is EAGVAQSPRYKIIEKRQSVAFWCNPISGHATLYWYQQILGQGPKLLIQFQNNGVVDDSQLPKDRFSAERLKGVDSTLKIQPAKLEDSAVYLCASSSTPALGKTEAFFGQGTRLTVV.

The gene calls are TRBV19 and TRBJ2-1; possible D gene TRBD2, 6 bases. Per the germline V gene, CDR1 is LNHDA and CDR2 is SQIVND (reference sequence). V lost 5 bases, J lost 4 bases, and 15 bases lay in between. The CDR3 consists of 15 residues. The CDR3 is CASSLGTLDYNEQFF. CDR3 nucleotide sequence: TGTGCCAGTAGTCTCGGGACTCTTGATTACAATGAGCAGTTCTTC.

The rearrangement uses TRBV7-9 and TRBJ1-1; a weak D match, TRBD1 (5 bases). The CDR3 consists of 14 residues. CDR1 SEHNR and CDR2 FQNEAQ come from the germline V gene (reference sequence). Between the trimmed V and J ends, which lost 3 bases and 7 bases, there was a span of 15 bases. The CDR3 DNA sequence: TGTGCCAGCAGCTTTATGGAAGGGACTATTGAAGCTTTCTTT. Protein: CASSFMEGTIEAFF. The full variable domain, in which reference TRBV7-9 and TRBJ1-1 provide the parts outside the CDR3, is DTGVSQNPRHKITKRGQNVTFRCDPISEHNRLYWYRQTLGQGPEFLTYFQNEAQLEKSRLLSDRFSAERPKGSFSTLEIQRTEQGDSAMYLCASSFMEGTIEAFFGQGTRLTVV.

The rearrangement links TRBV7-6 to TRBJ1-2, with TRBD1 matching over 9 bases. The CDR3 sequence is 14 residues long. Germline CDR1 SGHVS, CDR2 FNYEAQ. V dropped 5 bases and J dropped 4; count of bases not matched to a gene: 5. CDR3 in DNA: TGTGCCAGCAGCACCGGACAGGGGCGCTATGGCTACACCTTC. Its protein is CASSTGQGRYGYTF.

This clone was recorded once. CDR3 DNA: TGTGCCAGCGGAATCGGACAGACTAATGAAAAACTGTTTTTT. It specifies CASGIGQTNEKLFF. The V gene is TRBV11-2, the J gene TRBJ1-4; TRBD1 is a possible D gene (6 bases). V was pared by 8 bases and J by 2 bases, with 12 bases between. Germline loops: CDR1 SGHAT, CDR2 FQNNGV. The CDR3 extends over 14 amino acids.

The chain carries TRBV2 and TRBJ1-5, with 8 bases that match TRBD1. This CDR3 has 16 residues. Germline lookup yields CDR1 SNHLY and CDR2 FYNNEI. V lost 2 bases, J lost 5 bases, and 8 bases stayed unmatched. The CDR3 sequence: CASSERGRQGHQPQHF. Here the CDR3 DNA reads TGTGCCAGCAGTGAAAGGGGTAGACAGGGGCATCAGCCCCAGCATTTT.

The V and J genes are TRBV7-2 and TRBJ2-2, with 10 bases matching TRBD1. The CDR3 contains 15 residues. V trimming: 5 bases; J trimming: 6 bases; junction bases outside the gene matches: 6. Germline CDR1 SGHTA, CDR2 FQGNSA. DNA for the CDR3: TGTGCCAGCAGCCCCCGGACAGGGGGGGCCGGGGAGCTGTTTTTT. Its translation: CASSPRTGGAGELFF.

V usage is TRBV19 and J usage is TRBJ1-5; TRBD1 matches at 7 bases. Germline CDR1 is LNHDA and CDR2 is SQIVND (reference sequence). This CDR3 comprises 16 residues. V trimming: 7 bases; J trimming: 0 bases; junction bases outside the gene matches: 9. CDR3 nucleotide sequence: TGTGCCAGTAAGGGGGCAGGGGTGAATAGCAATCAGCCCCAGCATTTT. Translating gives CASKGAGVNSNQPQHF.

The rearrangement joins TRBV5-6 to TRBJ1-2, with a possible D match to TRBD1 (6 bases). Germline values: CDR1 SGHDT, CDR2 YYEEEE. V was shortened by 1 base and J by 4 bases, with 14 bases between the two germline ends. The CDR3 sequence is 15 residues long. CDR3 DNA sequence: TGTGCCAGCAGCTTGAAAAGGGGGGGCCTCTATGGCTACACCTTC. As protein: CASSLKRGGLYGYTF. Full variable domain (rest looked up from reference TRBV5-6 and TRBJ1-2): DAGVTQSPTHLIKTRGQQVTLRCSPKSGHDTVSWYQQALGQGPQFIFQYYEEEERQRGNFPDRFSGHQFPNYSSELNVNALLLGDSALYLCASSLKRGGLYGYTFGSGTRLTVV.

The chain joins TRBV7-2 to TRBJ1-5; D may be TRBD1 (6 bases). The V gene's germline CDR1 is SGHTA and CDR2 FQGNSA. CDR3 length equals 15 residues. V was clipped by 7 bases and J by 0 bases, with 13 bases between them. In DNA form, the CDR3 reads TGTGCCAGCAATGAACAGGGCTATAGCAATCAGCCCCAGCATTTT. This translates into CASNEQGYSNQPQHF.

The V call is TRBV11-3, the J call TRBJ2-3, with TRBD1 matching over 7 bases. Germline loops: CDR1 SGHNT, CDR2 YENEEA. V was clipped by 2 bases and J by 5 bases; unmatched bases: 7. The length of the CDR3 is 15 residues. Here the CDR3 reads CASSLWDSAEDTQYF. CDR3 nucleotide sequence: TGTGCCAGCAGCTTATGGGACAGCGCCGAAGATACGCAGTATTTT.

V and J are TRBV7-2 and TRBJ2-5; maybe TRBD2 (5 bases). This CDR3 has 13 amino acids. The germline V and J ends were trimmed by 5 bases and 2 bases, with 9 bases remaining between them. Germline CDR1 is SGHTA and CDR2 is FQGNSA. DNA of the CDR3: TGTGCCAGCAGCCCCGGGGTACAAGAGACCCAGTACTTC. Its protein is CASSPGVQETQYF.

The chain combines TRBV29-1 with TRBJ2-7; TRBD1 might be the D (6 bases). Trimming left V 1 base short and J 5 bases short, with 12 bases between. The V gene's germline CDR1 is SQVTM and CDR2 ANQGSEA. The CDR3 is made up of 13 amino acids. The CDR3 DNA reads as TGCAGCGTTGAAGTCCAGGGGATGGACGAGCAGTACTTC. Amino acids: CSVEVQGMDEQYF.

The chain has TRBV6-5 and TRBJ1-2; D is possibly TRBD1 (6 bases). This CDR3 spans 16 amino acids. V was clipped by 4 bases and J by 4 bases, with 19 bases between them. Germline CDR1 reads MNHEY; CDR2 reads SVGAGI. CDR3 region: CASSSTTGQASYGYTF. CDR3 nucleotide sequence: TGTGCCAGCAGTTCTACGACAGGCCAAGCGTCCTATGGCTACACCTTC.

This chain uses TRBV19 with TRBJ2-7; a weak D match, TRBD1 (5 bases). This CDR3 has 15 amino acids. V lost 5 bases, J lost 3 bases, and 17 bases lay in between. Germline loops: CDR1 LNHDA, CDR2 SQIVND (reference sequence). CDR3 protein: CASSPQQGNYYEQYF. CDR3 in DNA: TGTGCCAGTAGTCCTCAGCAGGGAAACTACTACGAGCAGTACTTC. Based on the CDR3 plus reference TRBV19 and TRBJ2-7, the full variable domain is DGGITQSPKYLFRKEGQNVTLSCEQNLNHDAMYWYRQDPGQGLRLIYYSQIVNDFQKGDIAEGYSVSREKKESFPLTVTSAQKNPTAFYLCASSPQQGNYYEQYFGPGTRLTVT.

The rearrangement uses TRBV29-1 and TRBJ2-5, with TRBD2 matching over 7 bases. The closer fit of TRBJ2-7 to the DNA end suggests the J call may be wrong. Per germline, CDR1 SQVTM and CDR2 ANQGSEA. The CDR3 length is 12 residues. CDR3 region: CSVDWGGDEQYF. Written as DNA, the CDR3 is TGCAGCGTTGATTGGGGAGGGGACGAGCAGTACTTC.

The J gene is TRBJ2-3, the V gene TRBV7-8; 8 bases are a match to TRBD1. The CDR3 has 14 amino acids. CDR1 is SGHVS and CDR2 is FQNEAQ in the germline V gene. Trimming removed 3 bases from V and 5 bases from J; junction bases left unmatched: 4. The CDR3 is CASSLTGEVDTQYF. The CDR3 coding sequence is TGTGCCAGCAGCTTGACAGGGGAAGTAGATACGCAGTATTTT.

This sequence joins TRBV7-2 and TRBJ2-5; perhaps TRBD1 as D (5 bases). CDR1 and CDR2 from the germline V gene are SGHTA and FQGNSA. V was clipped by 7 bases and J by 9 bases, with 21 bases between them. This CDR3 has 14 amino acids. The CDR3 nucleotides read TGTGCCAGCACTACAAGGACAAACCCTAGGTCCCAGTACTTC. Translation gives CASTTRTNPRSQYF. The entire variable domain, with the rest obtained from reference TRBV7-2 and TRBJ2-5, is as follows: GAGVSQSPSNKVTEKGKDVELRCDPISGHTALYWYRQSLGQGLEFLIYFQGNSAPDKSGLPSDRFSAERTGGSVSTLTIQRTQQEDSAVYLCASTTRTNPRSQYFGPGTRLLVL.

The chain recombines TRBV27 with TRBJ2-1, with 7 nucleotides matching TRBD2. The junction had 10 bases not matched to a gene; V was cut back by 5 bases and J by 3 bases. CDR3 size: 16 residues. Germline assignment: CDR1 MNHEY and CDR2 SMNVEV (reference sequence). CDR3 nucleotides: TGTGCCAGCAGTACTAGCGCTAGCGAATTCTACAATGAGCAGTTCTTC. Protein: CASSTSASEFYNEQFF.

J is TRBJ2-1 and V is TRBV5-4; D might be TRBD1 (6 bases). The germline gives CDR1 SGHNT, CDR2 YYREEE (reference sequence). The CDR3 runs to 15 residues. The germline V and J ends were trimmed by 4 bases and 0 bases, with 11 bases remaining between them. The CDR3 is CASSVDRSSYNEQFF. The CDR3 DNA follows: TGTGCCAGCAGCGTAGACAGGAGCTCCTACAATGAGCAGTTCTTC.

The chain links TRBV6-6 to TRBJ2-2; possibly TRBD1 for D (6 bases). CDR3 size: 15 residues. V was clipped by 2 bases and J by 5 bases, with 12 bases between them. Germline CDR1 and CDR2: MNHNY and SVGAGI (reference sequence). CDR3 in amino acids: CASSYVGAFTGELFF. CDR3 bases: TGTGCCAGCAGTTACGTGGGGGCGTTTACCGGGGAGCTGTTTTTT.

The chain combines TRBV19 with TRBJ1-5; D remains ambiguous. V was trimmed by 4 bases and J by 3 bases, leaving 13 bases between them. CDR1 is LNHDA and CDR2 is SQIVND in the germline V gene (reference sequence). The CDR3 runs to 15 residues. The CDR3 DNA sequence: TGTGCCAGTAGTACAACCGGGTCCCTCAATCAGCCCCAGCATTTT. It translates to CASSTTGSLNQPQHF.

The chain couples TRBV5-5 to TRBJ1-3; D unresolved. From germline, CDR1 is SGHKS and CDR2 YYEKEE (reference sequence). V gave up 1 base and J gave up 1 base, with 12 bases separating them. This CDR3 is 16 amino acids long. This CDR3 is CASSLSGTTSGNTIYF. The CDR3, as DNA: TGTGCCAGCAGCTTGTCTGGCACAACATCTGGAAACACCATATATTTT.

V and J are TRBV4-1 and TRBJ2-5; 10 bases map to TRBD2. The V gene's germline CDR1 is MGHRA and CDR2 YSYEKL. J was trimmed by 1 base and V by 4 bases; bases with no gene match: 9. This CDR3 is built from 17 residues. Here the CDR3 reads CASSPGRTSGVQETQYF. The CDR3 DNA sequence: TGCGCCAGCAGCCCCGGGCGAACTAGCGGGGTCCAAGAGACCCAGTACTTC.

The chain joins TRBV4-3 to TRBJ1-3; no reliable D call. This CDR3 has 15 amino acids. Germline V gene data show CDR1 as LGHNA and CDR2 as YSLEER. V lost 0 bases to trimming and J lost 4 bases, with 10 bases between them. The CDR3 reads CASSQDSGLGNTIYF. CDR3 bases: TGCGCCAGCAGCCAAGATTCCGGGTTGGGAAACACCATATATTTT.

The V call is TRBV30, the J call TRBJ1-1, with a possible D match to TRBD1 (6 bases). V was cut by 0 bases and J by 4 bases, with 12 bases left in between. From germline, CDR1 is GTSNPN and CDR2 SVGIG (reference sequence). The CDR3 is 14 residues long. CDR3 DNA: TGTGCCTGGAGTGTACGGGGGGCGAGCACTGAAGCTTTCTTT. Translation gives CAWSVRGASTEAFF.

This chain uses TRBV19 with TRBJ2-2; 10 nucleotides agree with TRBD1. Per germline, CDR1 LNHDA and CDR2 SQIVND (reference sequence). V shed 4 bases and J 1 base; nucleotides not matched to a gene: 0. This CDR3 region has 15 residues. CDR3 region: CASSRDRGNTGELFF. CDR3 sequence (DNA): TGTGCCAGTAGTAGGGACAGGGGGAACACCGGGGAGCTGTTTTTT. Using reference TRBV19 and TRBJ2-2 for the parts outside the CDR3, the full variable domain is DGGITQSPKYLFRKEGQNVTLSCEQNLNHDAMYWYRQDPGQGLRLIYYSQIVNDFQKGDIAEGYSVSREKKESFPLTVTSAQKNPTAFYLCASSRDRGNTGELFFGEGSRLTVL.

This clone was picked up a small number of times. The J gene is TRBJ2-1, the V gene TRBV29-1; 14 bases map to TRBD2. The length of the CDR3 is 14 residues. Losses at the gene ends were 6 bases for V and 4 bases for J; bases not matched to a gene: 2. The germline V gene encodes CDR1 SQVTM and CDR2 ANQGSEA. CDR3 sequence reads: CSVGTSGGYNEQFF. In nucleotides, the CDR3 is TGCAGCGTCGGGACTAGCGGGGGTTACAATGAGCAGTTCTTC.

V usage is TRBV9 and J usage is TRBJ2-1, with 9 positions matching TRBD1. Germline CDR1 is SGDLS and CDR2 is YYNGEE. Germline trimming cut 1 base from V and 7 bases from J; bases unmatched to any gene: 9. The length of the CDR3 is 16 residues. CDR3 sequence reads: CASSVRRGQGLNEQFF. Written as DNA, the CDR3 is TGTGCCAGCAGCGTACGACGGGGACAGGGTCTGAATGAGCAGTTCTTC.